The clone carrying this TCR beta chain was detected ten times or more. The data stem from a study of T cell repertoires in cytomegalovirus infection. Study-wide context: Both a matching HLA type and CMV infection were indicated by public TCR beta signatures.

V lost 0 bases and J lost 3, with 7 bases in between. The length of the CDR3 is 14 residues. CDR1 is SGHRS, CDR2 YFSETQ, per germline. TCRdb re-derived calls from the reads in MiXCR, one entry per CDR3 protein. The repertoire has 480,000 or so distinct CDR3 sequences, around 10% of them found once; the top ten carry roughly 10%. This sequence originates from a human donor in good health (CMV status not recorded). Some clones in this sample may be carry-over from other donors' samples. Sequencing was carried out using PBMCs. The chain employs TRBV5-1 and TRBJ2-1, with a possible D match to TRBD2 (5 bases). The CDR3 loop reads CASSLDGDYNEQFF. The CDR3 bases are TGCGCCAGCAGCTTGGACGGGGACTACAATGAGCAGTTCTTC. The full variable domain, rest sourced from reference TRBV5-1 and TRBJ2-1, is KAGVTQTPRYLIKTRGQQVTLSCSPISGHRSVSWYQQTPGQGLQFLFEYFSETQRNKGNFPGRFSGRQFSNSRSEMNVSTLELGDSALYLCASSLDGDYNEQFFGPGTRLTVL.